The sequence of this T cell receptor beta chain was determined in a study of OX40 agonist ivuxolimab in advanced cancers. Study-level information: Ivuxolimab, an antibody acting as an agonist of OX40 (CD134), was used to treat patients. The mean age was about 61 years, ranging from about 20 to 85, with 80% to 85% of participants male. Study observations and caveats: The study observed clonal expansion of CD4+ and CD8+ blood T cells by week 6 at 0.1 to 3.0 mg/kg.

Details on this clone: Its antigen is unknown.

The CDR3 contains 14 residues. Between the trimmed V and J ends, which lost 5 bases and 5 bases, there was a span of 15 bases. From germline, CDR1 is MNHEY and CDR2 SMNVEV (reference sequence). The assay was immunoSEQ multiplex PCR, and TCRdb's table has in-frame clones only and misses some. The sample contains about 62,000 clones, 79% of which appear only once. This specimen was CD4+ or CD8+ T cells sorted from blood, taken in a trial of the OX40 agonist ivuxolimab. The TCR sequence derives from an adult with an advanced solid tumor such as melanoma, head and neck, liver or kidney cancer. This chain connects TRBV27 to TRBJ1-1; unclear D gene. The CDR3 region is CASSKTGLGTEAFF. In nucleotides, the CDR3 is TGTGCCAGCAGTAAGACTGGGCTGGGGACTGAAGCTTTCTTT.